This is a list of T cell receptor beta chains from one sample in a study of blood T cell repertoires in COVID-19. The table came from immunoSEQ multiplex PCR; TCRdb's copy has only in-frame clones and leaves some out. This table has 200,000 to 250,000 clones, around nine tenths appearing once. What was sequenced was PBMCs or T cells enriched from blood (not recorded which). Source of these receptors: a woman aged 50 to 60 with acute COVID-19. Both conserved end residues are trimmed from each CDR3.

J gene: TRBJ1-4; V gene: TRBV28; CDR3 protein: ASSLRTGATNEKLF
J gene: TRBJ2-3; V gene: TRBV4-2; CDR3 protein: ASSPRTSGRDTQY
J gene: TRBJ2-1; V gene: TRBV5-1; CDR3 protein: ASSFLSGRNNEQF
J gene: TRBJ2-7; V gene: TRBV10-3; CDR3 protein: ATKGALAGGSYEQY
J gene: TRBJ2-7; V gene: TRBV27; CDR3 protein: ASSSAGAPTPYEQY
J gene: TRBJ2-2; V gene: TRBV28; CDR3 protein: ASSPSVGPGELF
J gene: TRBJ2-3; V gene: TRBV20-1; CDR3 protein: SAQGTDTQY
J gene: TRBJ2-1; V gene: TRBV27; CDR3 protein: ASSLDKTGITYNEQF
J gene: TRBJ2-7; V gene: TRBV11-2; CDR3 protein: ASSSSGLAGGFGQY
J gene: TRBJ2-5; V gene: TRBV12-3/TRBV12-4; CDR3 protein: ASTRLAEETQY
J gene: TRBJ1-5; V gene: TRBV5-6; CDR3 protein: ASSLLGNQPQH
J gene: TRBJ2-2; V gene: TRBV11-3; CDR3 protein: ASSLRDSNTGELF
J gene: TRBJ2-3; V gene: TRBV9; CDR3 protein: ASSTTQTSGRGTQY
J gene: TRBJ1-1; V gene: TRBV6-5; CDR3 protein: ASRGGQTGATEAF
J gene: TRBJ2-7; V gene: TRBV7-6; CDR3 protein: ASSLLIAGGPGSHEQY
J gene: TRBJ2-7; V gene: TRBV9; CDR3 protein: ASSVGLAGDEQY